The 19 T cell receptor beta chains below were found in one sample sequenced in a study of blood T cell repertoires in COVID-19. TCRdb keeps only in-frame clones here, not all; method: immunoSEQ multiplex PCR. The sample consists of hundreds of thousands of clones, roughly 90% of them appearing once. The sequenced material came from peripheral blood. The receptors originated from a woman aged 70-85 years with COVID-19, enrolled during active disease.

The rearrangement joins TRBV9 to TRBJ2-5; weak D call: TRBD2 (6 bases). Germline values: CDR1 SGDLS, CDR2 YYNGEE. The CDR3 consists of 15 residues. Trimming cost V 3 bases and J 5 bases, with 17 bases left between them. The CDR3 DNA is TGTGCCAGCAGCGCCGGACTACTCCCAGTGGAGACCCAGTACTTC. Protein: CASSAGLLPVETQYF.

This chain joins TRBV9 and TRBJ1-2; weak D call: TRBD1 (5 bases). Trimming removed 4 bases from V and 8 bases from J, with 21 bases in between. Germline loops: CDR1 SGDLS, CDR2 YYNGEE. The CDR3 runs 15 residues. The CDR3 reads CASSPGVGQGYGYTF. In nucleotides, the CDR3 is TGTGCCAGCAGCCCAGGCGTGGGCCAGGGCTACGGCTACACCTTC.

The rearrangement uses TRBV18 and TRBJ1-3; maybe TRBD1 (5 bases). This CDR3 is 15 amino acids long. Germline V gene data show CDR1 as KGHSH and CDR2 as LQKENI. Deletions cut 2 bases from V and 4 bases from J, with 12 bases between. CDR3 residues: CASSPVGTGGNTIYF. In DNA form, the CDR3 reads TGTGCCAGCTCACCAGTAGGAACAGGAGGAAACACCATATATTTT.

The chain recombines TRBV10-3 with TRBJ1-2; 7 nucleotides align to TRBD1. Germline V gene data show CDR1 as ENHRY and CDR2 as SYGVKD. This CDR3 contains 14 residues. Trimming at V came to 4 bases and at J to 8 bases, leaving 10 bases not matched to a gene. The CDR3 protein is CAISVRGLREGYTF. CDR3 nucleotide sequence: TGTGCCATCAGTGTGAGGGGGCTACGGGAAGGCTACACCTTC.

CDR3 coding DNA: TGCGCCAGCAGCTTGCGGGGTATGGGTGAAGCTTTCTTT. Its protein product is CASSLRGMGEAFF. The V and J genes are TRBV5-1 and TRBJ1-1, with D uncertain. Germline CDR1 is SGHRS and CDR2 is YFSETQ. Trimming removed 1 base from V and 7 bases from J, with 11 bases in between. The CDR3 has 13 amino acids. Using reference TRBV5-1 and TRBJ1-1 for the parts outside the CDR3, the full variable domain is KAGVTQTPRYLIKTRGQQVTLSCSPISGHRSVSWYQQTPGQGLQFLFEYFSETQRNKGNFPGRFSGRQFSNSRSEMNVSTLELGDSALYLCASSLRGMGEAFFGQGTRLTVV.

The V call is TRBV7-2, the J call TRBJ2-5; TRBD2 agrees at 10 bases. Germline V gives CDR1 SGHTA, CDR2 FQGNSA. The CDR3 sequence is 15 residues long. V shed 0 bases, J shed 5 bases, and the junction held 3 bases outside the gene matches. CDR3 loop: CASSLAAGGYETQYF. DNA of the CDR3: TGTGCCAGCAGCTTAGCAGCGGGGGGGTATGAGACCCAGTACTTC.

The chain employs TRBV7-2 and TRBJ1-6, with 7 bases that match TRBD1. Germline trimming cut 4 bases from V and 4 bases from J; bases unmatched to any gene: 1. CDR3 length: 14 amino acids. Germline CDR1 reads SGHTA; CDR2 reads FQGNSA. CDR3: CASSSTGYNSPLHF. The CDR3 bases are TGTGCCAGCAGCTCGACAGGGTATAATTCACCCCTCCACTTT. Combining the CDR3 with reference TRBV7-2 and TRBJ1-6 gives the whole variable domain GAGVSQSPSNKVTEKGKDVELRCDPISGHTALYWYRQSLGQGLEFLIYFQGNSAPDKSGLPSDRFSAERTGGSVSTLTIQRTQQEDSAVYLCASSSTGYNSPLHFGNGTRLTVT.

This rearrangement joins TRBV7-9 to TRBJ1-2; the D is unclear. CDR3 length: 15 residues. Germline CDR1 and CDR2: SEHNR and FQNEAQ (reference sequence). The germline V and J ends were trimmed by 2 bases and 0 bases, with 10 bases remaining between them. The CDR3 loop reads CASSLNNPANYGYTF. In nucleotides, the CDR3 is TGTGCCAGCAGCTTAAATAACCCAGCTAACTATGGCTACACCTTC.

The CDR3 DNA sequence: TGTGCCAGCAGCTTACAGGGGAACGGGGTCGACAATGAGCAGTTCTTC. This translates into CASSLQGNGVDNEQFF. The rearrangement joins TRBV5-8 to TRBJ2-1; TRBD1 agrees at 7 bases. The CDR3 totals 16 residues. The J segment lost 5 bases and the V segment lost 2 bases, leaving 10 bases of the junction unmatched. The germline gives CDR1 SGHTS, CDR2 YDEGEE.

Points on this clone: The sample carries other DNA sequences with the same CDR3. The chain is built from TRBV30 and TRBJ2-7; D might be TRBD1 (6 bases). Trimming removed 3 bases from V and 1 base from J, with 10 bases in between. CDR3 length equals 13 residues. Germline V gene sequence: CDR1 GTSNPN, CDR2 SVGIG (reference sequence). In DNA, the CDR3 is TGTGCCTGGAGCCAGGGGTATTCCTACGAGCAGTACTTC. Its protein product is CAWSQGYSYEQYF.

This clone was counted a few times. The rearrangement uses TRBV3-1 (or the pseudogene TRBV3-2) and TRBJ2-1; a possible D gene is TRBD2 (7 bases). CDR3 length equals 15 residues. The germline V gene has CDR1 LGHDT and CDR2 YNNKEL (reference sequence). Deletions cut 0 bases from V and 8 bases from J, with 14 bases between. CDR3: CASSQDGGLADEQFF. CDR3 in DNA: TGTGCCAGCAGCCAAGATGGGGGGCTAGCGGATGAGCAGTTCTTC.

This chain uses TRBV4-1 with TRBJ2-3; the match to TRBD1 covers 9 bases. The V gene end was trimmed by 5 bases and the J gene end by 0 bases; junction bases not matched to a gene: 3. Germline V CDR1 and CDR2: MGHRA, YSYEKL. This CDR3 is built from 15 residues. The CDR3 reads CASSRDRDSTDTQYF. For the CDR3, the DNA is TGCGCCAGCAGCAGGGACAGGGACAGCACAGATACGCAGTATTTT.

This sequence joins TRBV7-3 and TRBJ2-7; the D gene is possibly TRBD1 (6 bases). CDR1 and CDR2 (germline): SGHTA, FQGTGA. The CDR3 covers 14 residues. V lost 5 bases, J lost 3 bases, and 14 bases lay in between. CDR3 coding DNA: TGTGCCAGCAGCCCCGCCGGGACACTCTACGAGCAGTACTTC. This sequence encodes CASSPAGTLYEQYF. The whole variable domain, remainder taken from reference TRBV7-3 and TRBJ2-7, is GAGVSQTPSNKVTEKGKYVELRCDPISGHTALYWYRQSLGQGPEFLIYFQGTGAADDSGLPNDRFFAVRPEGSVSTLKIQRTERGDSAVYLCASSPAGTLYEQYFGPGTRLTVT.

The chain employs TRBV11-2 and TRBJ1-2; 8 positions match TRBD1. J lost 2 bases, V lost 3 bases, and 2 bases had no gene match. Germline V gene data show CDR1 as SGHAT and CDR2 as FQNNGV. The CDR3 extends over 14 amino acids. The CDR3 DNA reads TGTGCCAGCAGCTTGGGACAGGCGAACTATGGCTACACCTTC. Its translation: CASSLGQANYGYTF.

This clone was recorded only once. The J gene is TRBJ1-5, the V gene TRBV21-1; the D call of TRBD1 is as the table states it, not checked on the DNA. TRBV21-1 corresponds to a pseudogene. The CDR3 consists of 16 residues. This CDR3 is CASSKLQGYGNQPQHF. The CDR3 bases are TGTGCCAGCAGCAAACTACAGGGGTACGGCAATCAGCCCCAGCATTTT.

The genes are TRBV5-1 and TRBJ1-2; 11 bases map to TRBD1. Germline lookup yields CDR1 SGHRS and CDR2 YFSETQ. V lost 4 bases to trimming and J lost 5 bases; unmatched junction nucleotides: 10. The CDR3 spans 16 residues. The DNA for the CDR3 is TGCGCCAGCAGCACCAGGACAGGGGGCTTTGGGTATGGCTACACCTTC. As protein: CASSTRTGGFGYGYTF. The full variable domain, rest sourced from reference TRBV5-1 and TRBJ1-2, is KAGVTQTPRYLIKTRGQQVTLSCSPISGHRSVSWYQQTPGQGLQFLFEYFSETQRNKGNFPGRFSGRQFSNSRSEMNVSTLELGDSALYLCASSTRTGGFGYGYTFGSGTRLTVV.

The genes are TRBV19 and TRBJ1-1, with a tentative D call TRBD1 (5 bases). Germline-derived CDR1 and CDR2 are LNHDA and SQIVND (reference sequence). The CDR3 has 10 residues. CDR3 amino acids: CSAGTTEAFF. The CDR3 DNA reads TGTAGTGCGGGGACCACTGAAGCTTTCTTT.

The CDR3 DNA is TGTGCCAGCAGTTACTCGAGTAGCGGGGGCACAGATACGCAGTATTTT. Amino acids: CASSYSSSGGTDTQYF. V usage is TRBV6-5 and J usage is TRBJ2-3; 8 nucleotides align to TRBD2. There are 16 residues in the CDR3. V was clipped by 0 bases and J by 1 base; unmatched bases: 3. Germline V gives CDR1 MNHEY, CDR2 SVGAGI.

The V call is TRBV28, the J call TRBJ1-1; D unclear. The germline CDR1 and CDR2 sequences are MDHEN and SYDVKM. The length of the CDR3 is 14 residues. V was clipped by 3 bases and J by 1 base, with 9 bases between them. The CDR3 nucleotides are TGTGCCAGCAGTTTGATCGGGGAGAACACTGAAGCTTTCTTT. Protein: CASSLIGENTEAFF.